These 10 T cell receptor beta chains share one sample of origin, sequenced in a study of T cell repertoires in cytomegalovirus infection. MiXCR, run by TCRdb on the reads, gives a single entry per CDR3 protein. The sample lists hundreds of thousands of distinct CDR3 sequences, about 9.1% occurring once. Specimen: PBMCs. The origin of the receptors is a human donor in good health (CMV status not recorded). Some clones in this sample may be carry-over from other donors' samples.

This clonotype appeared many times. This rearrangement joins TRBV27 to TRBJ2-6; D perhaps matches TRBD2 (5 bases). Trimming removed 4 bases from V and 7 bases from J, with 11 bases in between. The CDR3 has 14 amino acids. CDR1 and CDR2 (germline): MNHEY, SMNVEV (reference sequence). CDR3 coding DNA: TGTGCCAGCAGTTCACTAGGACTCGCCAACGTCCTGACTTTC. This codes for CASSSLGLANVLTF.

The chain employs TRBV20-1 and TRBJ1-1; no firm D call. V dropped 1 base and J dropped 9 bases, with 18 bases sitting between them. This CDR3 spans 14 amino acids. Germline V gene data show CDR1 as DFQATT and CDR2 as SNEGSKA (reference sequence). The CDR3: CSARVSTSAGQAFF. Here the CDR3 DNA reads TGCAGTGCTAGAGTAAGTACTTCCGCCGGCCAAGCTTTCTTT.

In this sample, this clonotype turned up many times. The gene calls are TRBV2 and TRBJ2-2; 7 bases align to TRBD1. This CDR3 comprises 14 residues. With V trimmed by 7 bases and J by 2 bases, 4 bases remained unmatched. Germline CDR1 reads SNHLY; CDR2 reads FYNNEI. CDR3 protein: CASKDRANTGELFF. CDR3 in DNA: TGTGCCAGCAAAGACAGGGCTAACACCGGGGAGCTGTTTTTT.

This clonotype was recorded at least ten times. This chain links TRBV7-2 with TRBJ2-3; D not certain. The germline gives CDR1 SGHTA, CDR2 FQGNSA. The V and J ends lost 6 bases and 4 bases respectively, with 8 bases between them. The CDR3 is 12 residues long. The CDR3 DNA sequence: TGTGCCAGCAGTTTTTTTCCAGATACGCAGTATTTT. Amino acids: CASSFFPDTQYF. Looking up the rest from reference TRBV7-2 and TRBJ2-3 gives the full variable domain: GAGVSQSPSNKVTEKGKDVELRCDPISGHTALYWYRQSLGQGLEFLIYFQGNSAPDKSGLPSDRFSAERTGGSVSTLTIQRTQQEDSAVYLCASSFFPDTQYFGPGTRLTVL.

This clonotype has more than one count but fewer than ten. The chain couples TRBV6-2 or TRBV6-3 to TRBJ2-1, with D tentatively TRBD1 or TRBD2 (5 bases each). Trimming cost V 7 bases and J 6 bases, with 16 bases left between them. Germline V lookup: CDR1 MNHEY, CDR2 SVGEGT. CDR3 size: 14 residues. CDR3 loop: CASNRDPLANEQFF. The CDR3 nucleotides read TGTGCCAGCAACCGGGACCCCCTGGCCAATGAGCAGTTCTTC.

The V gene is TRBV20-1, the J gene TRBJ1-1; TRBD1 matches 11 bases. Germline V CDR1 and CDR2: DFQATT, SNEGSKA (reference sequence). CDR3 length: 17 amino acids. V lost 3 bases and J lost 5; bases outside the gene matches: 14. The CDR3 bases are TGCAGTGCTAGCGAGGGACAGGGGGACAGGGGTCGTACTGAAGCTTTCTTT. Protein sequence: CSASEGQGDRGRTEAFF.

In its sample, this clonotype was seen many times. J is TRBJ2-1 and V is TRBV18; 9 bases agree with TRBD1. Germline V lookup: CDR1 KGHSH, CDR2 LQKENI. The CDR3 totals 14 residues. V shed 6 bases and J 7 bases; nucleotides not matched to a gene: 7. CDR3 protein: CASSGQGLRNEQFF. The CDR3 DNA is TGTGCCAGCTCCGGACAGGGGCTTCGGAATGAGCAGTTCTTC.

The table lists this clonotype with a few counts. V is TRBV12-5 and J is TRBJ2-7, with D hard to call. The germline CDR1 and CDR2 sequences are LGHNT and FRNRAP. V shed 6 bases and J shed 6 bases, with 9 bases lying between them. This CDR3 spans 11 amino acids. The CDR3 DNA is TGTGCTAGTGGGGGTGTTGCCGAGCAGTACGTC. It is translated as CASGGVAEQYV.

This chain connects TRBV6-6 to TRBJ1-4, with a tentative D call TRBD1 (5 bases). The length of the CDR3 is 15 residues. Germline-derived CDR1 and CDR2 are MNHNY and SVGAGI (reference sequence). Trimming took 7 bases from V and 6 from J, leaving 18 bases between them. The CDR3 DNA reads as TGTGCCAGCAATCCCCTCGGCAGGGTGGATGAAAAACTGTTTTTT. Translated, it gives CASNPLGRVDEKLFF.

This clonotype was observed a handful of times. The chain has TRBV7-9 and TRBJ1-4; D is unclear. The CDR3 is 14 residues long. Germline V gene lookup returns CDR1 SEHNR and CDR2 FQNEAQ (reference sequence). V was pared by 7 bases and J by 4 bases, with 13 bases between. CDR3: CASIKWQDNEKLFF. CDR3 bases: TGTGCCAGCATCAAATGGCAGGATAATGAAAAACTGTTTTTT.